These T cell receptor beta chains were read from a single sample in a study of radiotherapy plus CTLA-4 blockade in lung cancer. The assay was immunoSEQ multiplex PCR, and TCRdb's table has in-frame clones only and misses some. The data hold about 62,000 clones, with about 72% observed a single time. The sequenced sample was peripheral blood, obtained from a patient treated with radiotherapy plus ipilimumab. The receptors shown here come from a human donor with non-small cell lung cancer who had a complete response to radiotherapy plus ipilimumab. Both conserved end residues are part of each CDR3. D genes are given only for firm matches. Rows give clone size only sometimes, using once, few, many, or a class for an expanded clone.

size,D,J,length,V,CDR3,DNA
NA,TRBD1,TRBJ1-2,14,TRBV5-4,CASGHRTGGYGYTF,TGTGCCAGCGGCCATAGGACAGGGGGCTATGGCTACACCTTC
NA,NA,TRBJ2-2,14,TRBV11-2,CASSSVRGTGELFF,TGTGCCAGCAGCTCGGTGCGGGGCACCGGGGAGCTGTTTTTT
medium-sized,TRBD1,TRBJ1-2,15,TRBV27,CASSLSRGPNYGYTF,TGTGCCAGCAGTTTATCCAGGGGGCCTAACTATGGCTACACCTTC
NA,TRBD1,TRBJ1-2,15,TRBV28,CASSPRTGVGYGYTF,TGTGCCAGCAGTCCTAGGACAGGGGTGGGCTATGGCTACACCTTC
few,TRBD2,TRBJ2-5,14,TRBV5-1,CASSQGTSGTTQYF,TGCGCCAGCAGCCAAGGGACTAGCGGCACGACCCAGTACTTC
NA,TRBD2,TRBJ2-3,18,TRBV5-1,CASRQTPGLAGSRDTQYF,TGCGCCAGCAGGCAAACCCCGGGACTAGCGGGGTCCCGAGATACGCAGTATTTT
few,NA,TRBJ2-7,15,TRBV28,CASSFSTGPSAEQYF,TGTGCCAGCAGCTTTTCTACAGGCCCCTCCGCCGAGCAGTACTTC
NA,TRBD1,TRBJ2-7,19,TRBV4-3,CASSQVIANRDRGGYEQYF,TGCGCCAGCAGCCAAGTAATTGCGAACCGGGACAGGGGGGGCTACGAGCAGTACTTC
NA,NA,TRBJ2-1,10,TRBV29-1,CSAGYNEQFF,TGCAGCGCAGGCTACAATGAGCAGTTCTTC
few,TRBD1,TRBJ1-4,14,TRBV5-1,CASSKGQDSEKLFF,TGCGCCAGCAGCAAAGGACAGGATAGCGAAAAACTGTTTTTT
NA,TRBD2,TRBJ2-1,15,TRBV9,CASSTAGGVYNEQFF,TGTGCCAGCAGTACAGCGGGGGGTGTTTACAATGAGCAGTTCTTC
once,NA,TRBJ2-7,14,TRBV28,CVSRDGTPSYEQYF,TGTGTCAGCAGAGACGGGACTCCAAGCTACGAGCAGTACTTC
NA,TRBD2,TRBJ2-1,15,TRBV11-3,CASSLALAGYNEQFF,TGTGCCAGCAGCTTAGCACTAGCGGGTTACAATGAGCAGTTCTTC
NA,TRBD2,TRBJ2-3,15,TRBV19,CASSIGAGGLDTQYF,TGTGCCAGTAGTATCGGAGCGGGAGGATTAGATACGCAGTATTTT
few,NA,TRBJ2-7,12,TRBV7-2,CASSHRRGEQYF,TGTGCCAGCAGTCACCGCCGGGGGGAGCAGTACTTC
NA,NA,TRBJ2-7,14,TRBV4-1,CASSQDRRVGGQYF,TGCGCCAGCAGCCAAGATCGAAGGGTAGGAGGGCAGTACTTC
NA,NA,TRBJ2-7,12,TRBV7-2,CASSPSSYEQYF,TGTGCCAGCAGCCCCAGCTCCTACGAGCAGTACTTC
NA,NA,TRBJ2-7,12,TRBV7-2,CASSSQGYEQYF,TGTGCCAGCAGCTCACAGGGTTACGAGCAGTACTTC
many,NA,TRBJ1-6,15,TRBV19,CASSVKTGLNSPLHF,TGTGCCAGTAGTGTAAAGACAGGACTCAATTCACCCCTCCACTTT
NA,NA,TRBJ1-2,15,TRBV2,CASRPRDISVYGYTF,TGTGCCAGCAGACCCAGGGACATATCGGTCTATGGCTACACCTTC
once,NA,TRBJ2-5,15,TRBV7-9,CASSLCTGSGGTQYF,TGTGCCAGCAGCTTATGCACAGGGAGCGGAGGGACCCAGTACTTC
NA,NA,TRBJ2-2,13,TRBV2,CASSEQYTGELFF,TGTGCCAGCAGTGAACAGTACACCGGGGAGCTGTTTTTT
NA,NA,TRBJ1-5,17,TRBV28,CASSFIDSYYSNQPQHF,TGTGCCAGCAGCTTTATCGACAGCTATTATAGCAATCAGCCCCAGCATTTT
NA,TRBD2,TRBJ2-3,15,TRBV2,CASSRTSGSTDTQYF,TGTGCCAGCAGCCGGACTAGCGGGAGCACAGATACGCAGTATTTT
NA,NA,TRBJ2-7,14,TRBV6-5,CASSPFQVRYEQYF,TGTGCCAGCAGTCCTTTCCAGGTGAGATACGAGCAGTACTTC
NA,NA,TRBJ2-7,14,TRBV11-1,CASSLVPGANEQYF,TGTGCCAGCAGCTTAGTTCCAGGGGCCAACGAGCAGTACTTC
few,NA,TRBJ1-1,12,TRBV2,CASSEDRARAFF,TGTGCCAGCAGTGAAGACAGGGCTCGAGCTTTCTTT
NA,TRBD1,TRBJ2-6,17,TRBV19,CASSLETGGPGANVLTF,TGTGCCAGTAGTCTCGAGACAGGGGGCCCTGGGGCCAACGTCCTGACTTTC
NA,NA,TRBJ2-7,16,TRBV7-6,CASSSGTGGGGYEQYF,TGTGCCAGCAGCTCTGGGACAGGTGGGGGGGGATACGAGCAGTACTTC
NA,NA,TRBJ1-1,14,TRBV5-1,CASSGTAGNTEAFF,TGCGCCAGCAGCGGGACTGCGGGGAACACTGAAGCTTTCTTT
NA,NA,TRBJ2-4,13,TRBV6-6,CASRPPRGNIQYF,TGTGCCAGCAGACCACCCAGGGGAAACATTCAGTACTTC
NA,NA,TRBJ1-5,14,TRBV5-1,CASSSGGYREPQHF,TGCGCCAGCAGCTCGGGGGGCTATCGCGAGCCCCAGCATTTT
NA,NA,TRBJ2-3,15,TRBV6-1,CASRAGTPPGDTQYF,TGTGCCAGCAGGGCCGGGACACCCCCCGGGGATACGCAGTATTTT
NA,NA,TRBJ2-1,16,TRBV5-6,CASRLRTGSSYNEQFF,TGTGCCAGCAGGTTAAGGACGGGGAGCTCCTACAATGAGCAGTTCTTC
NA,NA,TRBJ2-7,14,TRBV7-9,CASSVRDSSYEQYF,TGTGCCAGCAGCGTCAGGGATAGCTCCTACGAGCAGTACTTC
NA,TRBD1,TRBJ2-7,16,TRBV4-3,CASSQDLTGDQYEQYF,TGCGCCAGCAGCCAAGATCTGACAGGGGACCAATACGAGCAGTACTTC
few,TRBD1,TRBJ1-2,11,TRBV30,CAWDRGQGYTF,TGTGCCTGGGACAGGGGACAGGGCTACACCTTC
NA,NA,TRBJ2-7,15,TRBV5-5,CASTRGAGASYEQYF,TGTGCCAGCACTCGAGGGGCGGGGGCCTCCTACGAGCAGTACTTC
NA,NA,TRBJ2-1,15,TRBV10-1,CASSRDTSSYNEQFF,TGCGCCAGCAGTCGGGACACCTCGTCCTACAATGAGCAGTTCTTC
NA,NA,TRBJ2-1,15,TRBV19,CASRPGDSSYNEQFF,TGTGCCAGTAGACCAGGGGATAGCTCCTACAATGAGCAGTTCTTC
NA,TRBD1,TRBJ1-2,15,TRBV2,CASTTQGQGFSGYTF,TGTGCCAGCACCACCCAGGGACAGGGGTTTTCTGGCTACACCTTC
few,TRBD1,TRBJ1-6,13,TRBV5-1,CASSRQGNSPLHF,TGCGCCAGCAGCCGACAGGGGAATTCACCCCTCCACTTT
NA,NA,TRBJ1-3,14,TRBV30,CAWSGGGLRNTIYF,TGTGCCTGGAGTGGTGGGGGACTGAGAAACACCATATATTTT
NA,TRBD2,TRBJ2-2,18,TRBV28,CASRTGTSGRAGTGELFF,TGTGCCAGCAGGACCGGGACTAGCGGGAGGGCCGGCACCGGGGAGCTGTTTTTT
once,NA,TRBJ1-2,14,TRBV7-2,CASSLGDRGNGYTF,TGTGCCAGCAGCTTAGGGGACCGGGGGAACGGCTACACCTTC
NA,TRBD2,TRBJ2-1,15,TRBV6-5,CASSRGTSGSGEQFF,TGTGCCAGCAGTAGAGGGACTAGCGGGAGTGGTGAGCAGTTCTTC
NA,TRBD1,TRBJ1-3,15,TRBV29-1,CSVEGYLQGGNTIYF,TGCAGCGTTGAAGGATACCTACAGGGGGGAAACACCATATATTTT
NA,TRBD1,TRBJ2-7,13,TRBV29-1,CSVGGTGSYEQYF,TGCAGCGTTGGGGGGACAGGCTCCTACGAGCAGTACTTC
few,TRBD1,TRBJ1-1,18,TRBV9,CASSVGLSGGKRNTEAFF,TGTGCCAGCAGCGTAGGATTGTCAGGGGGGAAAAGGAACACTGAAGCTTTCTTT